The source of this TCR beta chain is a study of CXCR3-negative and CXCR3-positive naive CD8 T cells. Study-wide results and limits: Diversity ran similarly high across both naive subsets but far lower in memory CD8+ cells. TRB CDR3s were more hydrophobic in CXCR3-positive than in CXCR3-negative naive cells. Upon cryopreservation, CXCR3 expression partially decreased, and most assays used fresh PBMCs.

In regard to this clonotype: Antigen unknown.

It was by 5' RACE with UMI labels that the TRB cDNA libraries were prepared. TCRdb re-called the 5' RACE reads; every CDR3 protein appears as one record, without DNA. The sample has tens of thousands of distinct CDR3 sequences; the top ten hold roughly 0.62%. CDR1 is SGHTA and CDR2 is FQGTGA in the germline V gene. The CDR3 runs 15 residues. Each CD8+ T cell subset was flow-sorted in triplicate. Every sort contained approximately 290,000 cells. The CD45RO-CCR7+CD27+CD95- phenotype denoted naive CD8+ T cells. The TCR comes from a human donor in good health. Some clones in this sample may be carry-over from other donors' samples. What was sequenced was naive CXCR3+ CD8+ T cells from blood. Subset specified: CD45RO-CCR7+CD27+CD95- naive CD8+ T cells expressing CXCR3 (TNR3+). The chain recombines TRBV7-3 with TRBJ2-7; TCRdb's D call, TRBD1, is unchecked because there is no DNA. The CDR3 here is CASSSPGQGIYEQYF.